The rows below give T cell receptor beta chains drawn from one sample of a study of blood T cells in healthy people across ages. TCRdb analysed the 5' RACE reads with MiXCR anew, one entry per CDR3 protein. The repertoire holds about a million distinct CDR3 sequences, with around 54% as singletons. Input material: blood. These receptors originate from a woman in her sixties in good health. Each CDR3 is given with its conserved first and last residue. A D gene is named only where the DNA matches it firmly. Clone size is shown for a subset of rows, as once, few, many or a class of expanded clone.

TRBD2,TRBV5-1,once,TRBJ2-5,TGCGCCAGCAGCTTGGACCGGACTAGCATAGAGACCCAGTACTTC,CASSLDRTSIETQYF
-,TRBV4-3,few,TRBJ2-6,TGCGCCAGCAGCCAAGAAGAGGGTTCTGGGGCCAACGTCCTGACTTTC,CASSQEEGSGANVLTF
-,TRBV6-1,-,TRBJ2-7,TGTGCCAGCTCCCGAGAGGTCCTTTTATACGAGCAGTACTTC,CASSREVLLYEQYF
TRBD1,TRBV20-1,few,TRBJ2-7,TGCAGTGCTGAGGCCGGGACAGGGTCCTACGAGCAGTACTTC,CSAEAGTGSYEQYF
-,TRBV20-1,-,TRBJ2-1,TGCAGTGCTAGCCACTTAATTGGGGACAATGAGCAGTTCTTC,CSASHLIGDNEQFF
-,TRBV20-1,-,TRBJ2-5,TGCAGTGCTATTGGGATCAAAGAGACCCAGTACTTC,CSAIGIKETQYF
-,TRBV6-6,-,TRBJ1-6,TGTGCCAGCAGTTCCGCAAGGGTTTATAATTCACCCCTCCACTTT,CASSSARVYNSPLHF
TRBD2,TRBV27,-,TRBJ2-7,TGTGCCAGCAGTCTTCTTCCCCCCTACTCGGGACTAGCGGGTTACGAGCAGTACTTC,CASSLLPPYSGLAGYEQYF
-,TRBV11-2,-,TRBJ1-1,TGTGCCAGCAGTACTCTCCTACGGCCCAGAGCTTTCTTT,CASSTLLRPRAFF
-,TRBV7-2,-,TRBJ2-3,TGTGCCAGCAGCTTAATGGTGATGGCAACAGATACGCAGTATTTT,CASSLMVMATDTQYF
-,TRBV4-1,-,TRBJ2-1,TGCGCCAGCAGCCAATCACTCAGGGGAATCCACAATGAGCAGTTCTTC,CASSQSLRGIHNEQFF
-,TRBV9,-,TRBJ2-5,TGTGCCAGCAGCGGACGGATGAACCAAGAGACCCAGTACTTC,CASSGRMNQETQYF
-,TRBV6-6,-,TRBJ2-7,TGTGCCAGCAGTTACTCTGCCAGAGAGCAGTACTTC,CASSYSAREQYF
TRBD1,TRBV3-1,-,TRBJ2-7,TGTGCCAGCAGCCTTACAGGGGCGGGCAATGAGCAGTACTTC,CASSLTGAGNEQYF
TRBD2,TRBV7-2,-,TRBJ2-3,TGTGCCAGCAGCTTTGCTCGCTCCCTTGCCGGGAGGGCCAGGAGCACAGATACGCAGTATTTT,CASSFARSLAGRARSTDTQYF
TRBD1,TRBV18,-,TRBJ2-7,TGTGCCAGCTGGGGGGCAGGGGGCATCTACGAGCAGTACTTC,CASWGAGGIYEQYF
-,TRBV20-1,-,TRBJ1-2,TGCAGTGCTTCTCCAGGGAGATACTACACCTTC,CSASPGRYYTF
-,TRBV7-3,-,TRBJ2-3,TGTGCCAGTAGCTTATTCGGGAGCCTGGCAGATACGCAGTATTTT,CASSLFGSLADTQYF
-,TRBV29-1,many,TRBJ2-7,TGCAGCGTTCTTGGACAGCTATACGAGCAGTACTTC,CSVLGQLYEQYF
TRBD2,TRBV28,-,TRBJ2-1,TGTGCCAGTGGACTAGCGAGGATACGTGAGCAGTTCTTC,CASGLARIREQFF
TRBD2,TRBV2,-,TRBJ2-1,TGTGCCAGTACCGGGACTAGTAGTGACAATGAGCAGTTCTTC,CASTGTSSDNEQFF
-,TRBV7-2,-,TRBJ2-2,TGTGCCAGCAGCACTCGGCGCCAGTCGAACACCGGGGAGCTGTTTTTT,CASSTRRQSNTGELFF
-,TRBV27,few,TRBJ2-7,TGTGCCAGCAGTCCTCGACCTATATACGAGCAGTACTTC,CASSPRPIYEQYF
-,TRBV29-1,-,TRBJ2-1,TGCAGCGTTGTGAAGGGTTACAATGAGCAGTTCTTC,CSVVKGYNEQFF
TRBD1,TRBV11-2,-,TRBJ1-1,TGTGCCAGCAGCTTAGATCACGGCAGGGGGCAAACTGAAGCTTTCTTT,CASSLDHGRGQTEAFF
-,TRBV20-1,-,TRBJ2-5,TGCAGTGCTACCCCGTCCTTAAATACGATTTGGAACCAAGAGACCCAGTACTTC,CSATPSLNTIWNQETQYF
-,TRBV4-1,-,TRBJ2-7,TGCGCCAGCAGCCAGGAAGACATCCAATACACCTACGAGCAGTACTTC,CASSQEDIQYTYEQYF
-,TRBV6-5,-,TRBJ2-7,TGTGCCAGCAGACTGACTCTAGGGGCTGCGGGCGAGCAGTACTTC,CASRLTLGAAGEQYF
-,TRBV12-3/TRBV12-4,few,TRBJ2-3,TGTGCCAGCACATTTACTACCCGCCCCACAGATACGCAGTATTTT,CASTFTTRPTDTQYF
-,TRBV27,-,TRBJ2-6,TGTGCCAGCAGATTTAGCTGGACGGCTGGGGCCAACGTCCTGACTTTC,CASRFSWTAGANVLTF
-,TRBV7-2,-,TRBJ2-1,TGTGCCAGCAGCCCAGGGGCGGGAGCACCCTACAATGAGCAGTTCTTC,CASSPGAGAPYNEQFF
-,TRBV6-2/TRBV6-3,many,TRBJ2-3,TGTGCCAGCAGCTACGGAGATACGCAGTATTTT,CASSYGDTQYF
-,TRBV4-2,-,TRBJ1-6,TGTGCCAGCAGCCAAGAGCCCGGGACCAGAAGTTCACCCCTCCACTTT,CASSQEPGTRSSPLHF
-,TRBV4-2,-,TRBJ1-2,TGTGCCAGCAGCCGCGGGGAAGGTGGTGGCTACACCTTC,CASSRGEGGGYTF
TRBD2,TRBV3-1,few,TRBJ2-7,TGTGCCAGCAGCCAAGGGCGACTAGCGGTCTACGAGCAGTACTTC,CASSQGRLAVYEQYF
-,TRBV28,-,TRBJ2-1,TGTGCCAGCAGTTCGGGACTCCCCAATGAGCAGTTCTTC,CASSSGLPNEQFF
TRBD2,TRBV28,-,TRBJ2-5,TGTGCCAGCAGTTTTAGCGGGGGGCAGTACTTC,CASSFSGGQYF
-,TRBV29-1,-,TRBJ2-1,TGCAGCGTTGATGGGATAGGATACAATGAGCAGTTCTTC,CSVDGIGYNEQFF
TRBD2,TRBV2,-,TRBJ2-7,TGTGCCAGCAGTGAGACTAGCGGGAACCTCTACGAGCAGTACTTC,CASSETSGNLYEQYF
-,TRBV20-1,-,TRBJ2-3,TGCAGTGCCCCAAAGCGGGCCGGGACAGATACGCAGTATTTT,CSAPKRAGTDTQYF
-,TRBV6-1,-,TRBJ1-4,TGTGCCACCACTACTGTTCGGGGGCTACTGTTTTTT,CATTTVRGLLFF
-,TRBV3-1,few,TRBJ2-1,TGTGCCAGCAGCCCTCACCAGTCCCTTTACGATGAGCAGTTCTTC,CASSPHQSLYDEQFF
TRBD2,TRBV20-1,-,TRBJ2-3,TGCAGTGCTAGATACAACCCGGTGGGACTAGCGGGAGAGGGGGATACGCAGTATTTT,CSARYNPVGLAGEGDTQYF
TRBD2,TRBV4-1,-,TRBJ2-3,TGCGCCAGCAGCCAGGGACTAGCGGGAGGGCCTGTGGCTGATACGCAGTATTTT,CASSQGLAGGPVADTQYF
-,TRBV21-1,-,TRBJ2-7,TGTGCCAGCAGCGCACGGACTTTAAGCGAGCAGTACTTC,CASSARTLSEQYF
-,TRBV4-3,few,TRBJ1-2,TGCGCCAGCAGCCAAGATTGGGAGGTGTGGGGCTACACCTTC,CASSQDWEVWGYTF
TRBD1,TRBV7-3,-,TRBJ2-1,TGTGCCAGCAGTCGACAGGGGGCGGATGAGCAGTTCTTC,CASSRQGADEQFF
-,TRBV25-1,few,TRBJ2-7,TGTGCCAGCAGTGAATATTTATCAGCCTACGAGCAGTACTTC,CASSEYLSAYEQYF
-,TRBV10-3,-,TRBJ1-2,TGTGCCATCAGTCTTAACTCTGGATTTAATGGCTACACCTTC,CAISLNSGFNGYTF
-,TRBV12-3/TRBV12-4,few,TRBJ1-4,TGTGCCAGCAGGAGGAATGAAAAACTGTTTTTT,CASRRNEKLFF
-,TRBV11-2,-,TRBJ2-3,TGTGCCAGCAGCTCCATCGGGAGAGATACGCAGTATTTT,CASSSIGRDTQYF
TRBD2,TRBV13,-,TRBJ2-3,TGTGCCAGCATCCCATCGGGACTAGCGGGATTTCTCGGTTCGGATACGCAGTATTTT,CASIPSGLAGFLGSDTQYF
TRBD1,TRBV7-9,-,TRBJ1-2,TGTGCCAGCAGCTCTCAGGGGGATACGGGCTATGGCTACACCTTC,CASSSQGDTGYGYTF
TRBD1,TRBV6-6,-,TRBJ2-3,TGTGCCAGCACTAAACCAGACAGGGCAGGAGATACGCAGTATTTT,CASTKPDRAGDTQYF
TRBD2,TRBV12-3/TRBV12-4,-,TRBJ2-7,TGTGCCAGCAGTCTCACCGGGACTACAACCTACGAGCAGTACTTC,CASSLTGTTTYEQYF